This TCR beta chain was sequenced in a study of shared clonotypes between healthy human individuals. The V end was cut by 3 bases, the J end by 5 bases, with 10 bases between. CDR1 SGHTA and CDR2 FQGNSA come from the germline V gene. This CDR3 contains 13 residues. Sequencing used immunoSEQ multiplex PCR; TCRdb keeps in-frame clones, though not all of them. The repertoire holds more than 2,000,000 clones, with more than 90% as singletons. The TCR originated in a man between 18 and 29 years old in good health. The V call is TRBV7-2, the J call TRBJ2-5; D is possibly TRBD1 (6 bases). Sample: naive CD4+ T cells sorted from blood. Subset of the sample: CD45RA+ positively selected. The CDR3 DNA is TGTGCCAGCAGCTTCAGGGGTTACGAGACCCAGTACTTC. It encodes CASSFRGYETQYF.